These T cell receptor beta chains were read from a single sample in a study of read filtering for tumor transcriptome and immune sequencing. TCRdb re-analysed the reads in MiXCR, keeping a single row per CDR3 protein. The sample lists around 50,000 distinct CDR3 sequences; approximately 22% were seen once. The sample taken for sequencing was a population of CD138-negative cells sorted from bone marrow. The receptor set was obtained from a donor at least 40 years old with multiple myeloma. Both conserved end residues are trimmed from each CDR3. The D gene is left open where the match is weak.

V	D	J	CDR3
TRBV2	TRBD2	TRBJ2-1	ASRRLAGPYNEQF
TRBV5-1	-	TRBJ2-3	ASSSVTAGRPDTQY
TRBV18	-	TRBJ2-1	ASSPADSSYNEQF
TRBV27	TRBD1	TRBJ2-5	ASSPHQGAGETQY
TRBV7-9	TRBD2	TRBJ2-2	ASSSLLTSGSKVGELF
TRBV12-3/TRBV12-4	-	TRBJ1-5	ASSPGTWGQPQH
TRBV12-3/TRBV12-4	-	TRBJ1-2	ASRRTVRYGYT
TRBV29-1	TRBD2	TRBJ2-7	SVGLAGGVNEQY
TRBV7-2	TRBD1	TRBJ2-3	ASSFPSGTGSTDTQY
TRBV20-1	-	TRBJ2-1	SAPPQSSYNEQF